Each of the 24 T cell receptor beta chains below was sequenced from the same sample in a study of T cell responses to AZD1222 COVID-19 vaccine. The table came from immunoSEQ multiplex PCR; TCRdb's copy has only in-frame clones and leaves some out. The sample has about 140,000 clones, about 91% seen once; the top ten hold around 3.6%. The source was peripheral blood, collected on day 0 of AZD1222 vaccination. The receptors here all came from an adult in good health.

V is TRBV19 and J is TRBJ2-1; 7 bases fit TRBD2. V dropped 2 bases and J dropped 3; count of bases not matched to a gene: 13. The germline V gene has CDR1 LNHDA and CDR2 SQIVND (reference sequence). This CDR3 spans 18 amino acids. This chain's CDR3 is CASSIRLAELNNYNEQFF. The CDR3 DNA sequence: TGTGCCAGTAGTATAAGACTAGCCGAGCTCAACAACTACAATGAGCAGTTCTTC.

The table lists this clone with a few counts. The chain recombines TRBV19 with TRBJ1-2; the D gene is possibly TRBD1 (6 bases). Germline CDR1 and CDR2: LNHDA and SQIVND (reference sequence). The V end lost 3 bases, the J end lost 4 bases, and 15 bases lay between the germline ends. The CDR3 is made up of 15 amino acids. CDR3: CASSMNTGLGYGYTF. CDR3 DNA: TGTGCCAGTAGTATGAATACAGGGTTGGGCTATGGCTACACCTTC.

CDR3: CASSRTVSSYEQYF. In DNA, the CDR3 is TGTGCCAGCAGCCGGACGGTAAGCTCCTACGAGCAGTACTTC. The chain has TRBV3-1 (or the pseudogene TRBV3-2) and TRBJ2-7; unclear D gene. This CDR3 spans 14 amino acids. The germline V and J ends were trimmed by 4 bases and 0 bases, with 10 bases remaining between them. The germline CDR1 and CDR2 sequences are LGHDT and YNNKEL (reference sequence).

The chain couples TRBV6-5 to TRBJ1-2; no reliable D call. This CDR3 is 13 amino acids long. V lost 5 bases, J lost 2 bases, and 9 bases lay in between. Germline CDR1 MNHEY, CDR2 SVGAGI. DNA of the CDR3: TGTGCCAGCAGTCTGGGAGAGAACTATGGCTACACCTTC. Protein sequence: CASSLGENYGYTF.

V usage is TRBV30 and J usage is TRBJ2-3; perhaps TRBD1 as D (6 bases). Germline-derived CDR1 and CDR2 are GTSNPN and SVGIG (reference sequence). This CDR3 has 16 amino acids. Deletions cut 4 bases from V and 2 bases from J, with 19 bases between. The CDR3 sequence: CAWKGEEFPLTDTQYF. The CDR3 DNA reads TGTGCCTGGAAGGGGGAAGAGTTCCCCCTCACAGATACGCAGTATTTT.

The V gene is TRBV11-2, the J gene TRBJ2-3; D ambiguous. From germline, CDR1 is SGHAT and CDR2 FQNNGV. Trimming stripped 5 bases from V and 0 bases from J, with 9 bases between. This CDR3 is 14 amino acids long. The CDR3 is CASSASSSTDTQYF. CDR3 nucleotides: TGTGCCAGCAGCGCCTCAAGTAGCACAGATACGCAGTATTTT.

This sequence joins TRBV28 and TRBJ2-2; 15 bases map to TRBD2. The V gene end was trimmed by 6 bases and the J gene end by 0 bases; junction bases not matched to a gene: 11. From germline, CDR1 is MDHEN and CDR2 SYDVKM. The CDR3 is made up of 20 amino acids. CDR3 coding DNA: TGTGCCAGCAGGCTAAGGACTAGCGGGAGGGTGACAGCGAACACCGGGGAGCTGTTTTTT. It is translated as CASRLRTSGRVTANTGELFF.

In DNA, the CDR3 is TGTGCCAGCAGTGAGGCATACGAGCAGTACTTC. This sequence encodes CASSEAYEQYF. This rearrangement joins TRBV25-1 to TRBJ2-7; D gene ambiguous. The CDR3 is made up of 11 amino acids. Trimming removed 3 bases at V and 4 bases at J, with 4 bases between. Germline CDR1 is MGHDK and CDR2 is SYGVNS.

V usage is TRBV4-3 and J usage is TRBJ2-3; D possibly corresponds to TRBD2 (6 bases). In germline, CDR1 is LGHNA, CDR2 YSLEER. The CDR3 totals 17 residues. Between the trimmed V and J ends, which lost 0 bases and 2 bases, there was a span of 15 bases. CDR3 sequence: CASSQERRDWVTDTQYF. In DNA form, the CDR3 reads TGCGCCAGCAGCCAAGAGCGGAGGGACTGGGTCACAGATACGCAGTATTTT.

V usage is TRBV2 and J usage is TRBJ1-5; 9 bases match TRBD1. The junction had 7 bases not matched to a gene; V was cut back by 6 bases and J by 7 bases. Germline V gives CDR1 SNHLY, CDR2 FYNNEI. The CDR3 runs to 14 residues. The CDR3 coding sequence is TGTGCCAGCAGGAGGACAGGGGAAGGACAGCCCCAGCATTTT. It translates to CASRRTGEGQPQHF.

J is TRBJ2-1 and V is TRBV11-2, with D tentatively TRBD1 or TRBD2 (6 bases each). In germline, CDR1 is SGHAT, CDR2 FQNNGV. Trimming left V 3 bases short and J 9 bases short, with 18 bases between. The CDR3 has 15 amino acids. As DNA, the CDR3 is TGTGCCAGCAGCTTTAGGAAGGGGGGAGAGGGTGAGCAGTTCTTC. Translation gives CASSFRKGGEGEQFF.

This clone has more than one count but fewer than ten. The chain links TRBV6-5 to TRBJ2-7; 10 bases fit TRBD2. The CDR3 has 15 residues. Germline V gene lookup returns CDR1 MNHEY and CDR2 SVGAGI. The V gene end was trimmed by 6 bases and the J gene end by 4 bases; junction bases not matched to a gene: 9. This chain's CDR3 is CASSLLAGAGYEQYF. The CDR3, as DNA: TGTGCCAGCAGCCTCCTAGCGGGAGCTGGGTACGAGCAGTACTTC.

This rearrangement joins TRBV5-6 to TRBJ1-3; tentatively, D is TRBD1 (6 bases). The V gene's germline CDR1 is SGHDT and CDR2 YYEEEE. This CDR3 spans 15 amino acids. Deletions cut 5 bases from V and 0 bases from J, with 12 bases between. CDR3 DNA sequence: TGTGCCAGCAGGCTGGACAGAGCCTCTGGAAACACCATATATTTT. Its translation: CASRLDRASGNTIYF.

A few counts support this clone. The chain has TRBV7-2 and TRBJ2-7; D uncertain. Germline V gives CDR1 SGHTA, CDR2 FQGNSA. This CDR3 has 14 amino acids. The germline V and J ends were trimmed by 1 base and 0 bases, with 7 bases remaining between them. This chain's CDR3 is CASSLEVHSYEQYF. The DNA of the CDR3 is TGTGCCAGCAGCTTAGAGGTGCACTCCTACGAGCAGTACTTC.

V and J are TRBV6-2 or TRBV6-3 and TRBJ2-1; D may be TRBD1 (6 bases). This CDR3 spans 12 amino acids. V gave up 6 bases and J gave up 5 bases, with 8 bases separating them. Germline CDR1 is MNHEY and CDR2 is SVGEGT. CDR3 in amino acids: CASSRQDNEQFF. As DNA, the CDR3 is TGTGCCAGCAGCCGACAGGACAATGAGCAGTTCTTC.

A single count supports this clone. The chain couples TRBV18 to TRBJ1-2; tentatively, D is TRBD1 (5 bases). Trimming took off 5 bases at V and 8 bases at J, with 18 bases between the two ends. CDR1 KGHSH and CDR2 LQKENI come from the germline V gene. This CDR3 region has 14 residues. The CDR3 region has the DNA TGTGCCAGCTCATCCGACAGCATGGTATTCGGCTACACCTTC. Translating gives CASSSDSMVFGYTF. The variable domain in full, with the rest retrieved from reference TRBV18 and TRBJ1-2, is NAGVMQNPRHLVRRRGQEARLRCSPMKGHSHVYWYRQLPEEGLKFMVYLQKENIIDESGMPKERFSAEFPKEGPSILRIQQVVRGDSAAYFCASSSDSMVFGYTFGSGTRLTVV.

The V and J genes are TRBV7-8 and TRBJ1-3; a possible D gene is TRBD1 (6 bases). The CDR3 totals 16 residues. In germline, CDR1 is SGHVS, CDR2 FQNEAQ. Trimming left V 1 base short and J 7 bases short, with 17 bases between. CDR3 coding DNA: TGTGCCAGCAGCTTAGTGGTGGGGGGCCCAGCGAACACCATATATTTT. Its translation is CASSLVVGGPANTIYF.

This clone was counted a single time. The chain joins TRBV6-6 to TRBJ2-7; D possibly corresponds to TRBD1 (5 bases). CDR1 MNHNY and CDR2 SVGAGI come from the germline V gene (reference sequence). There are 15 residues in the CDR3. V was trimmed by 0 bases and J by 1 base, leaving 10 bases between them. The CDR3 DNA sequence: TGTGCCAGCAGTTACTCTGGGGCAGGTTCCTACGAGCAGTACTTC. This encodes CASSYSGAGSYEQYF.

V is TRBV6-5 and J is TRBJ1-1; D not resolved. This CDR3 comprises 15 residues. V was cut by 4 bases and J by 1 base, with 13 bases left in between. Per germline, CDR1 MNHEY and CDR2 SVGAGI. The CDR3 DNA is TGTGCCAGCAGTTTCCAAAGAGGGAGGAACACTGAAGCTTTCTTT. Its translation is CASSFQRGRNTEAFF.

The chain uses TRBV25-1 and TRBJ1-1, with D uncertain. There are 11 residues in the CDR3. V dropped 7 bases and J dropped 5 bases, with 8 bases sitting between them. Germline CDR1 and CDR2: MGHDK and SYGVNS. This chain's CDR3 is CASMGGTEAFF. For the CDR3, the DNA is TGTGCCAGCATGGGAGGAACTGAAGCTTTCTTT.

This clone was counted a few times. V is TRBV9 and J is TRBJ2-3, with 7 bases matching TRBD1. Germline CDR1 and CDR2: SGDLS and YYNGEE. The CDR3 extends over 16 amino acids. Trimming removed 5 bases from V and 2 bases from J; junction bases left unmatched: 11. As DNA, the CDR3 is TGTGCCAGCAGGCCAACCGGGGACAGCCACACAGATACGCAGTATTTT. The encoded protein is CASRPTGDSHTDTQYF.

The rearrangement joins TRBV19 to TRBJ1-4, with D uncertain. The germline V gene encodes CDR1 LNHDA and CDR2 SQIVND (reference sequence). Between the trimmed V and J ends, which lost 3 bases and 0 bases, there was a span of 8 bases. CDR3 length: 15 residues. The chain's CDR3 is CASSISYATNEKLFF. The CDR3 nucleotides are TGTGCCAGTAGTATTTCGTATGCAACTAATGAAAAACTGTTTTTT.

The J gene is TRBJ2-2, the V gene TRBV11-2, with D possibly being TRBD1 or TRBD2 (5 bases each). The CDR3 consists of 14 residues. V was cut by 5 bases and J by 6 bases, with 13 bases left in between. Germline loops: CDR1 SGHAT, CDR2 FQNNGV. The CDR3 reads CASSHDSGAGELFF. For the CDR3, the DNA is TGTGCCAGCAGCCACGACAGCGGTGCCGGGGAGCTGTTTTTT.

This clone occurred a few times. This chain links TRBV19 with TRBJ1-5; D gene unclear. Trimming took off 2 bases at V and 3 bases at J, with 8 bases between the two ends. Germline-derived CDR1 and CDR2 are LNHDA and SQIVND (reference sequence). CDR3 length: 14 amino acids. CDR3 DNA: TGTGCCAGTAGTATAAAAGGTTCCAATCAGCCCCAGCATTTT. Translation gives CASSIKGSNQPQHF.